One sample yielded the 22 T cell receptor beta chains listed below, sequenced in a study of CD8 T cells in Susac syndrome. The authors reverse transcribed roughly 0.5 to 1 ug RNA with random hexamers. One entry per CDR3 protein, called by TCRdb with MiXCR from the immunoSEQ multiplex PCR reads. The sample shows about 200,000 distinct CDR3 sequences, about 95% of them seen only once. Sequencing input: CD4+ T cells from PBMCs. The receptors shown here come from a human donor with multiple sclerosis.

V is TRBV12-3 or TRBV12-4 and J is TRBJ2-5; D perhaps matches TRBD2 (6 bases). The CDR3 runs 14 residues. V was pared by 5 bases and J by 3 bases, with 13 bases between. The CDR3 sequence: CASSPYGGKETQYF. The CDR3 coding sequence is TGTGCCAGCAGTCCCTATGGGGGGAAAGAGACCCAGTACTTC.

This clonotype was detected only once. The rearrangement links TRBV7-2 to TRBJ1-2; TRBD1 is a possible D gene (5 bases). Trimming left V 5 bases short and J 8 bases short, with 18 bases between. The germline CDR1 and CDR2 sequences are SGHTA and FQGNSA. This CDR3 is built from 14 residues. In DNA form, the CDR3 reads TGTGCCAGCAGCGGGGGTTCCGGGGGTCGGGGCTACACCTTC. It translates to CASSGGSGGRGYTF.

J is TRBJ1-1 and V is TRBV29-1, with D possibly TRBD1 on 6 matching bases. Germline V lookup: CDR1 SQVTM, CDR2 ANQGSEA. This CDR3 comprises 12 residues. Trimming left V 6 bases short and J 0 bases short, with 8 bases between. CDR3 residues: CSVGALNTEAFF. CDR3 DNA sequence: TGCAGCGTGGGGGCGCTGAACACTGAAGCTTTCTTT.

The chain combines TRBV28 with TRBJ2-5, with D tentatively TRBD2 (6 bases). The CDR3 length is 17 residues. V lost 5 bases and J lost 1, with 20 bases in between. Germline values: CDR1 MDHEN, CDR2 SYDVKM. The CDR3 nucleotides read TGTGCCAGCAGTCCCCCTCCCGGGACTGTGAGCCAAGAGACCCAGTACTTC. Encoded protein: CASSPPPGTVSQETQYF.

The V and J genes are TRBV12-5 and TRBJ2-1; 8 bases align to TRBD1. The CDR3 runs to 13 residues. Trimming cost V 6 bases and J 9 bases; bases outside gene matches: 7. The germline V gene has CDR1 LGHNT and CDR2 FRNRAP. The CDR3 here is CASGTGEFGEQFF. The CDR3 DNA reads as TGTGCTAGTGGGACAGGGGAGTTCGGTGAGCAGTTCTTC.

The chain joins TRBV20-1 to TRBJ1-2; D may be TRBD1 (6 bases). Looked up from germline, CDR1 is DFQATT and CDR2 is SNEGSKA (reference sequence). This CDR3 spans 13 amino acids. Trimming shortened V by 5 bases and J by 2 bases, and 12 bases separated the two germline ends. CDR3 DNA sequence: TGCAGTGCTTCGCAGGGGAAGAACTATGGCTACACCTTC. It encodes CSASQGKNYGYTF.

V gene TRBV25-1 combines with J gene TRBJ2-5; D may be TRBD2 (6 bases). V was shortened by 5 bases and J by 4 bases, with 17 bases between the two germline ends. Germline V gives CDR1 MGHDK, CDR2 SYGVNS. CDR3 size: 15 residues. The chain's CDR3 is CASSIPEGRGETQYF. The CDR3 bases are TGTGCCAGCAGTATCCCGGAGGGGCGGGGAGAGACCCAGTACTTC.

The V call is TRBV6-1, the J call TRBJ2-1, with a weak D call TRBD2 (5 bases). The CDR3 has 12 residues. The germline gives CDR1 MNHNS, CDR2 SASEGT. Between the trimmed V and J ends, which lost 6 bases and 7 bases, there was a span of 10 bases. The CDR3 protein is CASRERLNEQFF. The DNA for the CDR3 is TGTGCCAGCAGAGAGCGGTTGAATGAGCAGTTCTTC.

This rearrangement joins TRBV5-1 to TRBJ1-1; no clear D gene. The V end was cut by 4 bases, the J end by 1 base, with 11 bases between. Per germline, CDR1 SGHRS and CDR2 YFSETQ. The CDR3 extends over 14 amino acids. CDR3 residues: CASSRPIPNTEAFF. The CDR3 DNA follows: TGCGCCAGCAGCCGCCCGATTCCGAACACTGAAGCTTTCTTT.

The chain has TRBV29-1 and TRBJ2-7; D gene uncertain. Germline lookup yields CDR1 SQVTM and CDR2 ANQGSEA. V was clipped by 3 bases and J by 2 bases, with 8 bases between them. The CDR3 length is 12 residues. Here the CDR3 DNA reads TGCAGCGTTGAGGGCAATACCTACGAGCAGTACTTC. Its translation: CSVEGNTYEQYF.

The V and J genes are TRBV15 and TRBJ2-7, with D maybe TRBD2 (5 bases). The CDR3 is made up of 13 amino acids. The germline V gene encodes CDR1 LNHNV and CDR2 YYDKDF (reference sequence). The V end lost 6 bases, the J end lost 3 bases, and 12 bases lay between the germline ends. CDR3 coding DNA: TGTGCCACCAGTGCCCGGGGTAGCTACGAGCAGTACTTC. The encoded protein is CATSARGSYEQYF. The full variable domain, with the rest looked up from reference TRBV15 and TRBJ2-7, is DAMVIQNPRYQVTQFGKPVTLSCSQTLNHNVMYWYQQKSSQAPKLLFHYYDKDFNNEADTPDNFQSRRPNTSFCFLDIRSPGLGDTAMYLCATSARGSYEQYFGPGTRLTVT.

The chain employs TRBV30 and TRBJ1-5; TRBD1 might be the D (5 bases). Germline V gene lookup returns CDR1 GTSNPN and CDR2 SVGIG (reference sequence). Deletions cut 1 base from V and 1 base from J, with 5 bases between. The CDR3 is made up of 13 amino acids. CDR3 sequence reads: CAWSGQSNQPQHF. CDR3 nucleotides: TGTGCCTGGAGTGGACAGAGCAATCAGCCCCAGCATTTT.

J is TRBJ2-5 and V is TRBV7-6; D is possibly TRBD2 (6 bases). Trimming removed 1 base at V and 2 bases at J, with 11 bases between. Germline loops: CDR1 SGHVS, CDR2 FNYEAQ. The CDR3 loop spans 15 amino acids. CDR3 sequence (DNA): TGTGCCAGCAGCTTAGACGGAGGGAGACAAGAGACCCAGTACTTC. Translating it yields CASSLDGGRQETQYF.

The chain has TRBV5-4 and TRBJ2-7; 9 positions match TRBD1. CDR3 length equals 16 residues. Unmatched junction bases numbered 10, after V lost 3 bases and J lost 3 bases. Germline CDR1 and CDR2: SGHNT and YYREEE (reference sequence). The CDR3 sequence: CASSSLGTGSSYEQYF. CDR3 sequence (DNA): TGTGCCAGCAGCTCGCTCGGGACAGGGAGTAGCTACGAGCAGTACTTC.

The chain joins TRBV4-2 to TRBJ1-2; 7 bases agree with TRBD1. The CDR3 loop spans 15 amino acids. J was trimmed by 4 bases and V by 4 bases; bases with no gene match: 9. Germline CDR1 is LGHNA and CDR2 is YNFKEQ. CDR3 nucleotides: TGTGCCAGCAGCCGTGGACAGGATTATGTCTATGGCTACACCTTC. It yields the protein CASSRGQDYVYGYTF.

The rearrangement links TRBV5-6 to TRBJ2-7, with D unclear. Trimming shortened V by 4 bases and J by 6 bases, and 14 bases separated the two germline ends. Germline CDR1 and CDR2: SGHDT and YYEEEE. CDR3 length: 13 amino acids. CDR3 coding DNA: TGTGCCAGCAGCAGAGATCGAGCTCCCGAGCAGTACTTC. The encoded protein is CASSRDRAPEQYF.

The chain couples TRBV29-1 to TRBJ2-5, with D hard to call. V shed 4 bases and J shed 5 bases, with 11 bases lying between them. The CDR3 totals 12 residues. Germline V gene data show CDR1 as SQVTM and CDR2 as ANQGSEA. CDR3 loop: CSVGGLGETQYF. In nucleotides, the CDR3 is TGCAGCGTTGGTGGGCTAGGGGAGACCCAGTACTTC. The whole variable domain, filled in from reference TRBV29-1 and TRBJ2-5, reads SAVISQKPSRDICQRGTSLTIQCQVDSQVTMMFWYRQQPGQSLTLIATANQGSEATYESGFVIDKFPISRPNLTFSTLTVSNMSPEDSSIYLCSVGGLGETQYFGPGTRLLVL.

A few counts support this clonotype. The chain links TRBV12-3 or TRBV12-4 to TRBJ2-7; TRBD1 matches at 7 bases. The CDR3 sequence is 14 residues long. Germline trimming cut 5 bases from V and 4 bases from J; bases unmatched to any gene: 8. The CDR3 here is CASSRPGQTYEQYF. DNA of the CDR3: TGTGCCAGCAGTCGGCCGGGACAGACGTACGAGCAGTACTTC.

This rearrangement joins TRBV30 to TRBJ1-1; tentative D call: TRBD1 (6 bases). Germline V CDR1 and CDR2: GTSNPN, SVGIG (reference sequence). This CDR3 is 13 amino acids long. V was shortened by 4 bases and J by 4 bases, with 13 bases between the two germline ends. The CDR3 DNA reads TGTGCCTGGACTTTAGGCAGGGGCACTGAAGCTTTCTTT. This translates into CAWTLGRGTEAFF.

V is TRBV27 and J is TRBJ2-3; 7 bases fit TRBD1. Germline V gene sequence: CDR1 MNHEY, CDR2 SMNVEV (reference sequence). The CDR3 totals 14 residues. Trimming cost V 5 bases and J 5 bases; bases outside gene matches: 7. CDR3: CASSLNTGVDTQYF. DNA of the CDR3: TGTGCCAGCAGTCTCAACACAGGGGTAGATACGCAGTATTTT.

CDR3 nucleotides: TGTGCCAGCAGACTTGGACAGGACACTGAAGCTTTCTTT. The encoded protein is CASRLGQDTEAFF. V gene TRBV6-1 combines with J gene TRBJ1-1; 7 nucleotides line up with TRBD1. V lost 6 bases, J lost 3 bases, and 4 bases stayed unmatched. Germline CDR1 MNHNS, CDR2 SASEGT. CDR3 size: 13 residues.

V and J are TRBV24-1 and TRBJ2-2; TRBD2 aligns across 10 bases. The CDR3 has 16 amino acids. V shed 5 bases and J 4 bases; nucleotides not matched to a gene: 6. The germline V gene has CDR1 KGHDR and CDR2 SFDVKD. The CDR3 reads CATSGPGLATTGELFF. DNA of the CDR3: TGTGCCACCAGTGGGCCGGGACTAGCGACCACCGGGGAGCTGTTTTTT.